This T cell receptor beta chain was recorded in a study of response to subunit inactivated influenza vaccine. Study findings and constraints: A suggestion made by the authors is that each seasonal influenza vaccination recruits few new T cells.

TCRdb re-called the RT-PCR reads through MiXCR, storing one row per CDR3 protein. The sample lists 400,000 to 550,000 distinct CDR3 sequences; 25% were seen once. The V gene's germline CDR1 is SGHVS and CDR2 FNYEAQ. The ends were cut back, 5 bases at V and 7 bases at J, with 11 bases in the middle. The CDR3 has 13 residues. For this clonotype: Antigen specificity is unknown.

The genes are TRBV7-6 and TRBJ1-4, with D unclear. The sample was CD4+ T cells sorted from PBMCs, taken roughly 5 days after vaccination. This TCR was recovered from a man in his fifties or sixties who received an inactivated influenza vaccine. The CDR3 DNA reads as TGTGCCAGCAGCCACCGGGGAGGTGAAAAACTGTTTTTT. Its translation: CASSHRGGEKLFF.